Listed below are T cell receptor beta chains from one sample, sequenced in a study of cytomegalovirus exposure and HLA in healthy donors. The assay was immunoSEQ multiplex PCR, and TCRdb's table has in-frame clones only and misses some. The sample consists of around 130,000 clones, just under 80% of them appearing once. The sample taken for sequencing was PBMCs. All receptors come from a woman in her thirties or forties in good health and CMV-seronegative. Each CDR3 is given with its conserved first and last residue. The order of the fields is V gene, J gene, D gene, clone size, CDR3 DNA, CDR3 protein. The D gene is left open where the match is weak. Clone sizes are given selectively: once, few, many, or a class where the clone is expanded.

v_gene: TRBV27; j_gene: TRBJ2-5; d_gene: NA; abundance: NA; CDR3nt: TGTGCCAGCAGTTTACTAGAGACCCAGTACTTC; CDR3aa: CASSLLETQYF
v_gene: TRBV27; j_gene: TRBJ2-7; d_gene: NA; abundance: once; CDR3nt: TGTGCCAGCAGCCGGACAGCCTTATACGAGCAGTACTTC; CDR3aa: CASSRTALYEQYF
v_gene: TRBV12-5; j_gene: TRBJ2-3; d_gene: NA; abundance: NA; CDR3nt: TGTGCTAGTGGTTTGGCGGGGTTGAGCACAGATACGCAGTATTTT; CDR3aa: CASGLAGLSTDTQYF
v_gene: TRBV7-6; j_gene: TRBJ2-1; d_gene: TRBD2; abundance: NA; CDR3nt: TGTGCCAGCAGCCGAAGCCCCCCAACTAGCGGTTTCTACAATGAGCAGTTCTTC; CDR3aa: CASSRSPPTSGFYNEQFF
v_gene: TRBV5-1; j_gene: TRBJ2-7; d_gene: NA; abundance: NA; CDR3nt: TGCGCCAGCAGCTTGGCGCAGGGGTCCTACGAGCAGTACTTC; CDR3aa: CASSLAQGSYEQYF
v_gene: TRBV2; j_gene: TRBJ2-4; d_gene: TRBD1; abundance: NA; CDR3nt: TGTGCCAGCTGCCGGGACAGGGAGGGCAGTCAGTACTTC; CDR3aa: CASCRDREGSQYF
v_gene: TRBV7-9; j_gene: TRBJ1-3; d_gene: NA; abundance: few; CDR3nt: TGTGCCAGCAGCAGCCTGGAAGGGGTGACTGGAAACACCATATATTTT; CDR3aa: CASSSLEGVTGNTIYF
v_gene: TRBV5-4; j_gene: TRBJ2-7; d_gene: NA; abundance: NA; CDR3nt: TGTGCCAGCAGCTCCAACTGGGACAACTCCTACGAGCAGTACTTC; CDR3aa: CASSSNWDNSYEQYF
v_gene: TRBV27; j_gene: TRBJ2-7; d_gene: TRBD2; abundance: NA; CDR3nt: TGTGCCAGCAGATCTAGCGGGAGTGGCTCCTACGAGCAGTACTTC; CDR3aa: CASRSSGSGSYEQYF
v_gene: TRBV15; j_gene: TRBJ2-1; d_gene: NA; abundance: NA; CDR3nt: TGTGCCACCAGCAGTTCAGACAGGTTTGCATACAATGAGCAGTTCTTC; CDR3aa: CATSSSDRFAYNEQFF
v_gene: TRBV7-7; j_gene: TRBJ2-3; d_gene: NA; abundance: NA; CDR3nt: TGTGCCAGCAGCTTAGGGCGGGGCAGCACAGATACGCAGTATTTT; CDR3aa: CASSLGRGSTDTQYF
v_gene: TRBV30; j_gene: TRBJ2-1; d_gene: TRBD1; abundance: NA; CDR3nt: TGTGCCTGGAGTGTCCCAAAAAGGGACAGGGTCCGCTCCTACAATGAGCAGTTCTTC; CDR3aa: CAWSVPKRDRVRSYNEQFF
v_gene: TRBV19; j_gene: TRBJ2-2; d_gene: NA; abundance: NA; CDR3nt: TGTGCCAGTAGTCCGGGGGCGAACACCGGGGAGCTGTTTTTT; CDR3aa: CASSPGANTGELFF
v_gene: TRBV5-1; j_gene: TRBJ2-2; d_gene: TRBD2; abundance: once; CDR3nt: TGCGCCAGCAGAGGGCCCTCAGCGGGGTTTAACACCGGGGAGCTGTTTTTT; CDR3aa: CASRGPSAGFNTGELFF
v_gene: TRBV6-4; j_gene: TRBJ2-3; d_gene: TRBD1; abundance: NA; CDR3nt: TGTGCCAACCCACCCTCTCGGAGGACAGGGGCAGATACGCAGTATTTT; CDR3aa: CANPPSRRTGADTQYF
v_gene: TRBV19; j_gene: TRBJ1-2; d_gene: NA; abundance: NA; CDR3nt: TGTGCCAGTAGTATACCGTTCGACAGCTATGGCTACACCTTC; CDR3aa: CASSIPFDSYGYTF
v_gene: TRBV20-1; j_gene: TRBJ2-5; d_gene: TRBD1; abundance: NA; CDR3nt: TGCAGTGCTAGTGGACAGGGACCCCAGTACTTC; CDR3aa: CSASGQGPQYF
v_gene: TRBV7-2; j_gene: TRBJ2-2; d_gene: NA; abundance: NA; CDR3nt: TGTGCCAGCAGCTTTAGGGGGAGTGGTACCGGGGAGCTGTTTTTT; CDR3aa: CASSFRGSGTGELFF
v_gene: TRBV11-1; j_gene: TRBJ2-5; d_gene: TRBD1; abundance: NA; CDR3nt: TGTGCCAGCAGTCGACAGGGAACCGGGGAGTGGCAAGAGACCCAGTACTTC; CDR3aa: CASSRQGTGEWQETQYF
v_gene: TRBV27; j_gene: TRBJ2-5; d_gene: NA; abundance: few; CDR3nt: TGTGCCAGCAGTTTCCGACAGAGCCAAGAGACCCAGTACTTC; CDR3aa: CASSFRQSQETQYF
v_gene: TRBV7-2; j_gene: TRBJ2-7; d_gene: TRBD2; abundance: few; CDR3nt: TGTGCCAGCAGCTTATCAACTAGCGGGGGTTACGAGCAGTACTTC; CDR3aa: CASSLSTSGGYEQYF
v_gene: TRBV28; j_gene: TRBJ2-7; d_gene: NA; abundance: once; CDR3nt: TGTGCCAGCAGGACACAGCACGAGCAGTACTTC; CDR3aa: CASRTQHEQYF
v_gene: TRBV27; j_gene: TRBJ2-3; d_gene: TRBD2; abundance: NA; CDR3nt: TGTGCCAGCAGTTTTAGCGGGAGCACAGATACGCAGTATTTT; CDR3aa: CASSFSGSTDTQYF
v_gene: TRBV7-9; j_gene: TRBJ2-5; d_gene: NA; abundance: NA; CDR3nt: TGTGCCAGCAGGGAAGGACAGACCCAAGAGACCCAGTACTTC; CDR3aa: CASREGQTQETQYF
v_gene: TRBV28; j_gene: TRBJ2-6; d_gene: TRBD1; abundance: NA; CDR3nt: TGTGCCACAACAGGGGGCGGGGTGGGCGGGGCCAACGGCCTGACTTTC; CDR3aa: CATTGGGVGGANGLTF
v_gene: TRBV5-1; j_gene: TRBJ1-1; d_gene: TRBD1; abundance: few; CDR3nt: TGCGCCAGCAGCTCCTTACTGACAGGGGATACTGAAGCTTTCTTT; CDR3aa: CASSSLLTGDTEAFF
v_gene: TRBV28; j_gene: TRBJ1-1; d_gene: TRBD1; abundance: NA; CDR3nt: TGTGCCAGCAGTAGGCAGGGGGCCGGTTCCACTGAAGCTTTCTTT; CDR3aa: CASSRQGAGSTEAFF
v_gene: TRBV11-2; j_gene: TRBJ2-2; d_gene: TRBD2; abundance: few; CDR3nt: TGTGCCAGCAGCTCCTGGGAGGGGAACACCGGGGAGCTGTTTTTT; CDR3aa: CASSSWEGNTGELFF
v_gene: TRBV7-6; j_gene: TRBJ2-5; d_gene: NA; abundance: NA; CDR3nt: TGTGCCAGCAGCCAACAGGGGACCCAGTACTTC; CDR3aa: CASSQQGTQYF
v_gene: TRBV6-1; j_gene: TRBJ2-3; d_gene: TRBD1; abundance: NA; CDR3nt: TGTGCCAGCAGTCCCGGGACAGGGGCCACAGATACGCAGTATTTT; CDR3aa: CASSPGTGATDTQYF
v_gene: TRBV4-2; j_gene: TRBJ2-2; d_gene: NA; abundance: few; CDR3nt: TGTGCCAGCAGCCCCCCCGAATCTACTCTGGAGCTGTTTTTT; CDR3aa: CASSPPESTLELFF
v_gene: TRBV27; j_gene: TRBJ1-1; d_gene: TRBD1; abundance: NA; CDR3nt: TGTGCCAGCAGCCGTGATTACGGACAGGGGGACACTGAAGCTTTCTTT; CDR3aa: CASSRDYGQGDTEAFF
v_gene: TRBV7-9; j_gene: TRBJ2-1; d_gene: NA; abundance: NA; CDR3nt: TGTGCCAGCAGCTTAGCGCAGGGGAGCTCCTACAATGAGCAGTTCTTC; CDR3aa: CASSLAQGSSYNEQFF
v_gene: TRBV10-2; j_gene: TRBJ2-3; d_gene: NA; abundance: once; CDR3nt: TGCGCCAGCAGTCTCCAAACCGGGAAAGGAGATACGCAGTATTTT; CDR3aa: CASSLQTGKGDTQYF
v_gene: TRBV7-9; j_gene: TRBJ1-2; d_gene: NA; abundance: few; CDR3nt: TGTGCCAGCAGCCTACAGATTAACTATGGCTACACCTTC; CDR3aa: CASSLQINYGYTF
v_gene: TRBV28; j_gene: TRBJ2-3; d_gene: NA; abundance: NA; CDR3nt: TGTGCCAGCAAGGCTGCGGCCTACACAGATACGCAGTATTTT; CDR3aa: CASKAAAYTDTQYF
v_gene: TRBV14; j_gene: TRBJ2-2; d_gene: TRBD1; abundance: NA; CDR3nt: TGTGCCAGCAGCCAAGATGGCATTATGGACAGGGCGGGCACCGGGGAGCTGTTTTTT; CDR3aa: CASSQDGIMDRAGTGELFF
v_gene: TRBV28; j_gene: TRBJ2-7; d_gene: TRBD1; abundance: NA; CDR3nt: TGTGCCAGCAGTTCGTCACAGGGGGCGGGGGAGCAGTACTTC; CDR3aa: CASSSSQGAGEQYF
v_gene: TRBV28; j_gene: TRBJ2-7; d_gene: NA; abundance: NA; CDR3nt: TGTGCCAGCAGGTTACCCGGGACACATTACGAGCAGTACTTC; CDR3aa: CASRLPGTHYEQYF
v_gene: TRBV5-1; j_gene: TRBJ2-1; d_gene: TRBD2; abundance: NA; CDR3nt: TGCGCCAGCACCATCCTTGGGCTAGCGGAATACAATGAGCAGTTCTTC; CDR3aa: CASTILGLAEYNEQFF
v_gene: TRBV2; j_gene: TRBJ1-6; d_gene: NA; abundance: NA; CDR3nt: TGTGCCAGCAGTGAAGCCCAGGTTAATAATTCACCCCTCCACTTT; CDR3aa: CASSEAQVNNSPLHF
v_gene: TRBV27; j_gene: TRBJ2-5; d_gene: TRBD2; abundance: once; CDR3nt: TGTGCCAGCAGGGATAGCGGGAGCACGACCCAGTACTTC; CDR3aa: CASRDSGSTTQYF
v_gene: TRBV6-1; j_gene: TRBJ1-5; d_gene: NA; abundance: NA; CDR3nt: TGTGCCAGCAGTGTACAAACAGGTTACAATCAGCCCCAGCATTTT; CDR3aa: CASSVQTGYNQPQHF
v_gene: TRBV7-9; j_gene: TRBJ1-4; d_gene: NA; abundance: NA; CDR3nt: TGTGCCAGCAGCTTAGAGGGAGGAAATGAAAAACTGTTTTTT; CDR3aa: CASSLEGGNEKLFF
v_gene: TRBV7-3; j_gene: TRBJ2-3; d_gene: TRBD2; abundance: NA; CDR3nt: TGTGCCAGCAGCGTTAGCGGGGGATACACAGATACGCAGTATTTT; CDR3aa: CASSVSGGYTDTQYF
v_gene: TRBV7-9; j_gene: TRBJ2-4; d_gene: NA; abundance: NA; CDR3nt: TGTGCCAGCAGCGATGCGACCGGACTAGCCAAAAACATTCAGTACTTC; CDR3aa: CASSDATGLAKNIQYF
v_gene: TRBV7-9; j_gene: TRBJ1-3; d_gene: NA; abundance: NA; CDR3nt: TGTGCCAGCAGCTTTGGGGAGGGAGGGACTGGAAACACCATATATTTT; CDR3aa: CASSFGEGGTGNTIYF
v_gene: TRBV7-2; j_gene: TRBJ2-1; d_gene: NA; abundance: NA; CDR3nt: TGTGCCAGCAGCTGGCGGTTTTCCGAGCAGTTCTTC; CDR3aa: CASSWRFSEQFF
v_gene: TRBV28; j_gene: TRBJ1-3; d_gene: TRBD1; abundance: few; CDR3nt: TGTGCCAGCAGTGGCAGGGGGACTGTCCCCAACACCATATATTTT; CDR3aa: CASSGRGTVPNTIYF
v_gene: TRBV2; j_gene: TRBJ1-1; d_gene: NA; abundance: NA; CDR3nt: TGTGCCAGCGTTGCGGACAGCCAAGGGGGCACTGAAGCTTTCTTT; CDR3aa: CASVADSQGGTEAFF
v_gene: TRBV10-1; j_gene: TRBJ2-5; d_gene: NA; abundance: NA; CDR3nt: TGCGCCAGCAGTGAGCTAGCCCCTGGGACCCAGTACTTC; CDR3aa: CASSELAPGTQYF
v_gene: TRBV11-2; j_gene: TRBJ2-2; d_gene: TRBD2; abundance: once; CDR3nt: TGTGCCAGCAGCTTGGGGACTAGCGTGTCCGGGGAGCTGTTTTTT; CDR3aa: CASSLGTSVSGELFF
v_gene: TRBV9; j_gene: TRBJ1-4; d_gene: TRBD1; abundance: NA; CDR3nt: TGTGCCAGCGCGACAGGGTCGGCGGCAACTAATGAAAAACTGTTTTTT; CDR3aa: CASATGSAATNEKLFF
v_gene: TRBV20-1; j_gene: TRBJ2-7; d_gene: TRBD2; abundance: NA; CDR3nt: TGCAACCCGACTAGCGGAAACGAGCAGTACTTC; CDR3aa: CNPTSGNEQYF